This T cell receptor beta chain was retrieved from a study of T cell responses to AZD1222 COVID-19 vaccine. Repertoires were generated with immunoSEQ multiplex PCR, while TCRdb's copy carries only in-frame clones and drops some. The sample holds about 100,000 clones; about 90% are singletons and the top ten take 4% to 5%. The CDR3 extends over 14 amino acids. Germline CDR1 reads SGHRS; CDR2 reads YFSETQ. Trimming stripped 1 base from V and 5 bases from J, with 11 bases between. This receptor was obtained from an adult in good health. The V and J genes are TRBV5-1 and TRBJ2-3; possibly TRBD1 for D (6 bases). The sample in question was peripheral blood, obtained on day 0 of MenACWY control vaccination. The CDR3 protein is CASSLTGWRDTQYF. CDR3 nucleotides: TGCGCCAGCAGCTTGACAGGGTGGAGAGATACGCAGTATTTT.